This T cell receptor beta chain was profiled in a study of persistence of HIV-infected CD4 T cells. Nonspecific anti-CD3/anti-CD28 bead stimulation represents the broad CD4+ T cell repertoire. Sorting selected CD4+ T cells upregulating both CD40 ligand and CD69. The CDR3 is made up of 13 amino acids. The germline gives CDR1 MNHNS, CDR2 SASEGT. The V and J ends lost 3 bases and 6 bases respectively, with 9 bases between them. Sequencing used immunoSEQ version 4 in survey mode. Sequencing used immunoSEQ multiplex PCR; TCRdb keeps in-frame clones, though not all of them. The sample yields around 35,000 clones, roughly 90% seen once. About this clone: Antigen: not known.

The origin of this receptor is an adult man with HIV who was CMV-seropositive. The material sequenced was CD4+ T cells sorted from PBMCs after roughly 18-hour stimulation, taken from a patient who received antiretroviral therapy. V and J are TRBV6-1 and TRBJ1-5, with a possible D match to TRBD1 (5 bases). The CDR3, as DNA: TGTGCCAGCAGTGAGGCCGGGACTCAGCCCCAGCATTTT. This gives the protein CASSEAGTQPQHF.